This T cell receptor beta chain originates from a study of CD8+ T cells in alopecia areata. This clone was seen a few times. The authors extracted RNA and reverse transcribed it into cDNA as the sequencing template. The protocol was immunoSEQ multiplex PCR, while the TCRdb copy is restricted to in-frame clones and leaves out a portion. The profile shows about 140,000 clones, roughly 46% of them singletons. Trimming removed 6 bases from V and 4 bases from J; junction bases left unmatched: 7. From germline, CDR1 is SGHRS and CDR2 YFSETQ. CDR3 length: 16 amino acids. V is TRBV5-1 and J is TRBJ2-3; 14 nucleotides line up with TRBD2. The receptor was derived from a human donor with alopecia areata. Source: CD4+ T cells sorted from blood, taken at week 0. The CDR3 spells CASITGLAGASDTQYF. For the CDR3, the DNA is TGCGCCAGCATAACGGGACTAGCGGGAGCGTCAGATACGCAGTATTTT.